This note documents a single T cell receptor beta chain sequence. What it binds is unknown. Trimming took 4 bases from V and 5 from J; bases not matched to a gene: 21. The CDR3 has 19 amino acids. Germline CDR1 is SGHDT and CDR2 is YYEEEE. The data derive from a study of Ad26.COV2.S vaccination and SARS-CoV-2 variants. Study-wide findings and caveats: In vaccinated individuals, spike-specific CD8+ and CD4+ T cell responses reportedly displayed substantial breadth.

Libraries were prepared by immunoSEQ multiplex PCR; TCRdb keeps only in-frame clonotypes and omits some of them. The table has roughly 380,000 clones, about 90% seen once. This sample comprised peripheral blood, obtained after recovery from COVID-19. This receptor was taken from a human donor who had recovered from COVID-19. The rearrangement uses TRBV5-6 and TRBJ1-1; 9 bases agree with TRBD1. The CDR3 reads CASSKGTGYGAGLRTEAFF. The CDR3 region has the DNA TGTGCCAGCAGCAAAGGGACAGGGTATGGGGCTGGGCTACGGACTGAAGCTTTCTTT.